The entry below gives a single T cell receptor (beta chain) sequence along with its context. The data were taken from a study of OX40 agonist ivuxolimab in advanced cancers. The CDR3 runs 16 residues. The germline V gene encodes CDR1 SEHNR and CDR2 FQNEAQ (reference sequence). Trimming took 5 bases from V and 1 from J; bases not matched to a gene: 9. Sequencing was performed with immunoSEQ multiplex PCR; in TCRdb, only in-frame clones are kept and a portion is missing. Of about 63,000 clones detected, over 75% appear once; the ten largest clones hold 10% to 13%. This sequence originates from an adult with an advanced solid tumor such as melanoma, head and neck, liver or kidney cancer. The chain couples TRBV7-9 to TRBJ1-1; 8 bases fit TRBD1. The sequencing here drew on CD4+ or CD8+ T cells sorted from blood, taken in a trial of the OX40 agonist ivuxolimab. CDR3 amino acids: CASSQKRTGRNTEAFF. DNA for the CDR3: TGTGCCAGCAGCCAAAAACGGACAGGGAGGAACACTGAAGCTTTCTTT.